This T cell receptor (beta chain) was sequenced for a study of response to subunit inactivated influenza vaccine. One entry per CDR3 protein, called by TCRdb with MiXCR from the RT-PCR reads. The sample lists some 850,000 distinct CDR3 sequences, less than 20% occurring once. The CDR3 has 15 amino acids. V was pared by 4 bases and J by 4 bases, with 14 bases between. CDR1 is KGHDR and CDR2 is SFDVKD in the germline V gene. This clonotype was seen a handful of times. This TCR came from a man between 50 and 59 years old who received an inactivated influenza vaccine. The chain carries TRBV24-1 and TRBJ2-3; maybe TRBD1 (6 bases). This specimen consisted of PBMCs from blood, obtained more than 4 days after vaccination. CDR3 protein: CATSDARTAADTQYF. As DNA, the CDR3 is TGTGCCACCAGTGACGCGCGGACAGCCGCAGATACGCAGTATTTT.